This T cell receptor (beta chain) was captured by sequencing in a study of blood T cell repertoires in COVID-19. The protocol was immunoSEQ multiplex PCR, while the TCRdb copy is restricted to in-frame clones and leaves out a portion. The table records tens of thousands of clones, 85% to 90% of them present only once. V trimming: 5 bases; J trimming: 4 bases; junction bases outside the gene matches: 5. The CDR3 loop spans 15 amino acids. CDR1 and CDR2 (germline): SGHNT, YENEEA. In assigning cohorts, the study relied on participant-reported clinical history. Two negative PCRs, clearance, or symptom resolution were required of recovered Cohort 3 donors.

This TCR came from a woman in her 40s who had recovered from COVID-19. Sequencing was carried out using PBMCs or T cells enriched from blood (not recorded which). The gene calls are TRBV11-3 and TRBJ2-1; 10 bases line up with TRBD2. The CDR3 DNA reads TGTGCCAGCAGCATTAGCGGGGGGAATTACAATGAGCAGTTCTTC. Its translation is CASSISGGNYNEQFF.